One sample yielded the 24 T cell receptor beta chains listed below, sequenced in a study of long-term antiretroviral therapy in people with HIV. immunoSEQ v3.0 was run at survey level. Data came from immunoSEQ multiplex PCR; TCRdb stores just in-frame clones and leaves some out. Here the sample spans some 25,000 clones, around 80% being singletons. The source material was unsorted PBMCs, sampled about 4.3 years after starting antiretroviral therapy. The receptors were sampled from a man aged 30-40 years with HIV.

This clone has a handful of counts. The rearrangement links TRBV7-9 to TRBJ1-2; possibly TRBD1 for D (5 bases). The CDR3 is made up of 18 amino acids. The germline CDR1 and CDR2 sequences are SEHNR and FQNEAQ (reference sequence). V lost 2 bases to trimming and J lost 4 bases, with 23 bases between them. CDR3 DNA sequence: TGTGCCAGCAGCTTACCCCTGGGGGGATTGACACAGACCTATGGCTACACCTTC. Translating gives CASSLPLGGLTQTYGYTF.

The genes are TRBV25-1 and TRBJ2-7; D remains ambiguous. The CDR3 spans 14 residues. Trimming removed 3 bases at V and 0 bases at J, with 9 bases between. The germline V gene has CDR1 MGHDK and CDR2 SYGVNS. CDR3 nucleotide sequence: TGTGCCAGCAGTGAGGAACAGTTCTCCTACGAGCAGTACTTC. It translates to CASSEEQFSYEQYF.

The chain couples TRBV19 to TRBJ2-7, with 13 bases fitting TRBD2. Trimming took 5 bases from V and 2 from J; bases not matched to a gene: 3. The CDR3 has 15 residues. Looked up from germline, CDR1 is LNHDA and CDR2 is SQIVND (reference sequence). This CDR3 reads CASSGGLAGAYEQYF. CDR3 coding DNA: TGTGCCAGTAGTGGAGGACTAGCGGGAGCCTACGAGCAGTACTTC.

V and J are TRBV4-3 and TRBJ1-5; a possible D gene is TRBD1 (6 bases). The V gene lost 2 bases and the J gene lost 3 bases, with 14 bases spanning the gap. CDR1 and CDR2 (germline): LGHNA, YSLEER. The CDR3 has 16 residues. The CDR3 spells CASSQYGRGSNQPQHF. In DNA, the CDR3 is TGCGCCAGCAGCCAATACGGGAGGGGGTCCAATCAGCCCCAGCATTTT.

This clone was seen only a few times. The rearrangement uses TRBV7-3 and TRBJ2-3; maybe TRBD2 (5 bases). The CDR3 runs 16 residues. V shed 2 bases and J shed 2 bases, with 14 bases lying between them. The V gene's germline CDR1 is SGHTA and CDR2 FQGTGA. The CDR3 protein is CASSLGYQTNTDTQYF. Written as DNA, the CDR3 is TGTGCCAGCAGCTTAGGCTATCAGACTAACACAGATACGCAGTATTTT.

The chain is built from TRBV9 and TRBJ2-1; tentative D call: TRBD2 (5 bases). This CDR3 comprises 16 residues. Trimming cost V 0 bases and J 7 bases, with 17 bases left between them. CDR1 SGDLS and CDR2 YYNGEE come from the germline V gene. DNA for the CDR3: TGTGCCAGCAGCGTAGATTCGGGGAGAGGGTGGAATGAGCAGTTCTTC. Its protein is CASSVDSGRGWNEQFF.

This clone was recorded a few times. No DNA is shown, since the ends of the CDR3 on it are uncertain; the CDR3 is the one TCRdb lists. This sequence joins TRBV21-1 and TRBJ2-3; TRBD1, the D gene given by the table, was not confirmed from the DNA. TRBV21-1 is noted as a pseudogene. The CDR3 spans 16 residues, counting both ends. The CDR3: CASSKVGRGSTDTQYF.

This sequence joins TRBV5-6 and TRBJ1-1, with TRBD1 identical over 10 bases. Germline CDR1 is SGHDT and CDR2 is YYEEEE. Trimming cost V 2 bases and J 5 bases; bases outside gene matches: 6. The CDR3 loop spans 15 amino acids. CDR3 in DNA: TGTGCCAGCAGCTTCGGGACAGGGGACGGTACTGAAGCTTTCTTT. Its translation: CASSFGTGDGTEAFF.

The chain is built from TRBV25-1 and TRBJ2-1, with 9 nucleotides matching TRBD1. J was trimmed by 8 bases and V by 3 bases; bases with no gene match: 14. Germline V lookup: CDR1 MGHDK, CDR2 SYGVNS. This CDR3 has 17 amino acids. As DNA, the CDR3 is TGTGCCAGCAGTGATCCGAGGACAGGGGATTTTTCCGATGAGCAGTTCTTC. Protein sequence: CASSDPRTGDFSDEQFF. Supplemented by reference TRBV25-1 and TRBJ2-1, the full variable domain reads EADIYQTPRYLVIGTGKKITLECSQTMGHDKMYWYQQDPGMELHLIHYSYGVNSTEKGDLSSESTVSRIRTEHFPLTLESARPSHTSQYLCASSDPRTGDFSDEQFFGPGTRLTVL.

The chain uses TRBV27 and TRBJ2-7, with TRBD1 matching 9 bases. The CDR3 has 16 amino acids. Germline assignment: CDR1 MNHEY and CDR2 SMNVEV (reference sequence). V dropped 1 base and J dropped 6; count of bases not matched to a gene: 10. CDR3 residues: CASSLFWDRVSGEQYF. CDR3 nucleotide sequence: TGTGCCAGCAGTTTATTCTGGGACAGGGTGTCAGGCGAGCAGTACTTC.

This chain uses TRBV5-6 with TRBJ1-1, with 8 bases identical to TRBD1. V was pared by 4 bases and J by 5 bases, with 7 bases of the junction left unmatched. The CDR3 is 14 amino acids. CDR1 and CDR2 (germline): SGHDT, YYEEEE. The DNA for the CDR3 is TGTGCCAGCAGCATGGACAGGGCCTTAACTGAAGCTTTCTTT. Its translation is CASSMDRALTEAFF.

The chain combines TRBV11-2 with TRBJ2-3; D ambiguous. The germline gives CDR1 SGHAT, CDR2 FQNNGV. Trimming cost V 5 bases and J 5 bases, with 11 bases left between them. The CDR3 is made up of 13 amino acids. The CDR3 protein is CASSRWVKDTQYF. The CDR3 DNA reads TGTGCCAGCAGCCGGTGGGTTAAAGATACGCAGTATTTT.

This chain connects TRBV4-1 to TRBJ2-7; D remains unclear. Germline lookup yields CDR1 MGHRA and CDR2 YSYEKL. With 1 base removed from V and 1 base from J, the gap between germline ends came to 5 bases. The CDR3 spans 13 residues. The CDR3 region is CASSQAASYEQYF. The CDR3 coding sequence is TGCGCCAGCAGCCAAGCCGCATCCTACGAGCAGTACTTC.

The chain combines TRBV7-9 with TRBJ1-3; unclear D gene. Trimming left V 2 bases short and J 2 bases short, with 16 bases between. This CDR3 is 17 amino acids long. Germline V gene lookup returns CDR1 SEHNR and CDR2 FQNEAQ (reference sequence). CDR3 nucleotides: TGTGCCAGCAGCTTACATAAAGGGATCCTGGCTGGAAACACCATATATTTT. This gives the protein CASSLHKGILAGNTIYF.

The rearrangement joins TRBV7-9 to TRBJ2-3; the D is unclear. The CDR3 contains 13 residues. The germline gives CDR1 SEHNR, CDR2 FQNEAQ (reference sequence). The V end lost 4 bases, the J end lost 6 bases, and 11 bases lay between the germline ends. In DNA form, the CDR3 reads TGTGCCAGCAGCTCAACGTCGGCGGATACGCAGTATTTT. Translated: CASSSTSADTQYF.

The CDR3 sequence is CSVVGTGANVLTF. DNA of the CDR3: TGCAGCGTTGTTGGGACCGGGGCCAACGTCCTGACTTTC. The V and J genes are TRBV29-1 and TRBJ2-6; D tentatively reads TRBD1 or TRBD2 (5 bases each). This CDR3 region has 13 residues. Germline V gives CDR1 SQVTM, CDR2 ANQGSEA. Trimming shortened V by 4 bases and J by 4 bases, and 8 bases separated the two germline ends.

The CDR3 DNA reads TGTGCCAGCTCACCGCCCGCCGGGACAGGGGTCGGAAACACCATATATTTT. Protein product: CASSPPAGTGVGNTIYF. The chain combines TRBV18 with TRBJ1-3; TRBD1 matches 10 bases. Germline CDR1 KGHSH, CDR2 LQKENI. The V gene end was trimmed by 3 bases and the J gene end by 4 bases; junction bases not matched to a gene: 9. The CDR3 is 17 amino acids.

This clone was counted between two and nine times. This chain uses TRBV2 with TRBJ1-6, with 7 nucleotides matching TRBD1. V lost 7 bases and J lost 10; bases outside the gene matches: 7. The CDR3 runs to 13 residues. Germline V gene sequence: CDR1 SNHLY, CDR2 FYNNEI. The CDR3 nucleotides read TGTGCCAGCACTACAGGGGTAGCATCACCCCTCCACTTT. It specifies CASTTGVASPLHF.

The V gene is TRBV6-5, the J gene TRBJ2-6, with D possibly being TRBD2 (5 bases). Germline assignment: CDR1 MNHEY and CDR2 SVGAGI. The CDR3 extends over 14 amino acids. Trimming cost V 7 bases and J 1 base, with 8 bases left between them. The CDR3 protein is CASTGFSGANVLTF. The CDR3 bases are TGTGCCAGCACGGGGTTTTCTGGGGCCAACGTCCTGACTTTC.

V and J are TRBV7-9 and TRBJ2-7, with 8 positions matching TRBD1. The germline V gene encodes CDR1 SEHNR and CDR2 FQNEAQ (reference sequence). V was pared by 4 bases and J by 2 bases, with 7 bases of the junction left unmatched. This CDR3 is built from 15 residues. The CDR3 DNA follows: TGTGCCAGCAGCTCTCTCCGACAGGGGACCTACGAGCAGTACTTC. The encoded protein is CASSSLRQGTYEQYF.

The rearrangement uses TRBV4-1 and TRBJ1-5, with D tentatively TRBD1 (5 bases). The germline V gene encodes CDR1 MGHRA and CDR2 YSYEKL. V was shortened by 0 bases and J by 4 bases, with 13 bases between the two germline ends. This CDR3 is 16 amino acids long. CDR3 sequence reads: CASSQDGHGGNQPQHF. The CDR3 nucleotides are TGCGCCAGCAGCCAAGATGGGCATGGGGGAAATCAGCCCCAGCATTTT.

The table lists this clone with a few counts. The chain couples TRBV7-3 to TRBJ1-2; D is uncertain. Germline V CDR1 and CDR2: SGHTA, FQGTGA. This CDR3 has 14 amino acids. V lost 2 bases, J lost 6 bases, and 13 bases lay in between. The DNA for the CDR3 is TGTGCCAGCAGCTTAGGCACCGAGGGCGATGGCTACACCTTC. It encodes CASSLGTEGDGYTF.

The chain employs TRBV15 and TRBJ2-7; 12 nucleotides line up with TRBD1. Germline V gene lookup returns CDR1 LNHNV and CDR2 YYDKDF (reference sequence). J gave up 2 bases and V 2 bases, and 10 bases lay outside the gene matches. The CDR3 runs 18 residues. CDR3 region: CATSRSGQGASATYEQYF. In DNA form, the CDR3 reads TGTGCCACCAGCAGATCGGGACAGGGGGCGTCCGCCACCTACGAGCAGTACTTC.

The CDR3 DNA reads as TGCGCCAGCAGCCAAGAAGGGCATGACTACGAGCAGTACTTC. Residues: CASSQEGHDYEQYF. The rearrangement links TRBV4-1 to TRBJ2-7; no firm D call. There are 14 residues in the CDR3. The germline gives CDR1 MGHRA, CDR2 YSYEKL. Trimming cost V 0 bases and J 3 bases, with 9 bases left between them.